Below, 18 T cell receptor beta chains from the same sample are listed, as sequenced in a study of metastatic and nonmetastatic thyroid tumors. Not a single patient had been given any form of treatment at any point before undergoing thyroid surgery. TCRdb re-called the PCR reads through MiXCR. Of 40,000 to 50,000 clones listed, about 4% are singletons. Sample: blood. Source of these receptors: a female donor with papillary thyroid cancer or a benign thyroid nodule (not recorded which). Some clones in this sample may be carry-over from other donors' samples.

This clone was counted only a few times. A read error is possible here, since a much larger clone lies one base away. The chain is built from TRBV2 and TRBJ1-1; D is undetermined. Germline loops: CDR1 SNHLY, CDR2 FYNNEI. The CDR3 loop spans 10 amino acids. CDR3 DNA sequence: TGTGCCAGCATGAAAACTGAAGCTTTCTTT. It yields the protein CASMKTEAFF.

This clone was seen only a few times. The chain uses TRBV11-1 and TRBJ2-7; the D is unclear. Germline values: CDR1 SGHAT, CDR2 FQDESV (reference sequence). Trimming pared 3 bases from V and 3 bases from J, leaving 9 bases between. The length of the CDR3 is 13 residues. The CDR3 coding sequence is TGTGCCAGCAGCTTTTCTGCAATCTACGAGCAGTACTTC. This encodes CASSFSAIYEQYF.

At least ten counts were recorded for this clone. The chain has TRBV6-4 and TRBJ2-3; D perhaps matches TRBD2 (6 bases). Germline V gene sequence: CDR1 MRHNA, CDR2 SNTAGT. The CDR3 is made up of 17 amino acids. V lost 0 bases, J lost 2 bases, and 15 bases lay in between. This CDR3 is CASSDSLGRDPTDTQYF. The CDR3 region has the DNA TGTGCCAGCAGTGACTCTTTGGGGCGGGACCCCACAGATACGCAGTATTTT.

Worth noting for this clone: A much larger clone sits a single nucleotide away, making a read error possible. The chain joins TRBV28 to TRBJ2-5, with D possibly being TRBD2 (6 bases). V lost 7 bases and J lost 5, with 14 bases in between. Germline-derived CDR1 and CDR2 are MDHEN and SYDVKM. The CDR3 loop spans 13 amino acids. The CDR3 sequence is CASTLGGTETQYF. DNA for the CDR3: TGTGCCAGCACCTTGGGGGGTACGGAGACCCAGTACTTC.

This clone was recorded at least ten times. The rearrangement links TRBV2 to TRBJ2-7; unclear D gene. There are 14 residues in the CDR3. V was cut by 6 bases and J by 4 bases, with 16 bases left in between. Germline-derived CDR1 and CDR2 are SNHLY and FYNNEI. The CDR3 DNA follows: TGTGCCAGCAGAAGAACCCCAAATGCTTACGAGCAGTACTTC. Amino acids: CASRRTPNAYEQYF.

There are a few counts of this clone. The chain joins TRBV28 to TRBJ2-7; D possibly corresponds to TRBD2 (6 bases). V was clipped by 3 bases and J by 3 bases, with 18 bases between them. From germline, CDR1 is MDHEN and CDR2 SYDVKM. CDR3 length equals 16 residues. The CDR3 loop is CASSFGSGVSGYEQYF. DNA for the CDR3: TGTGCCAGCAGTTTTGGATCGGGGGTAAGCGGCTACGAGCAGTACTTC.

A word on this clone: This is likely a read error, given that the CDR3 carries no conserved phenylalanine or tryptophan at its end. The V call is TRBV12-3 or TRBV12-4, the J call TRBJ2-2, with 9 bases lining up with TRBD2. The V gene end was trimmed by 6 bases and the J gene end by 4 bases; junction bases not matched to a gene: 6. The CDR3 consists of 15 residues. Here the CDR3 reads CASRRTSGPTGELFL. CDR3 in DNA: TGTGCCAGCAGGCGAACTAGCGGGCCCACCGGGGAGCTGTTTCTT.

This clone was counted many times. The junction departs from the called germline gene at one end, perhaps through a read error. The rearrangement uses TRBV5-8 and TRBJ2-1; 14 bases map to TRBD2. The CDR3 contains 14 residues. Germline CDR1 reads SGHTS; CDR2 reads YDEGEE. The CDR3 bases are TGTGCCAGCAGCTACAGACTAGCGGGAGGGCCCTTGCTCTTC. This encodes CASSYRLAGGPLLF. The full variable domain, its missing parts supplied by reference TRBV5-8 and TRBJ2-1, is EAGVTQSPTHLIKTRGQQATLRCSPISGHTSVYWYQQALGLGLQFLLWYDEGEERNRGNFPPRFSGRQFPNYSSELNVNALELEDSALYLCASSYRLAGGPLLFGPGTRLTVL.

This clone showed up just a few times. The V gene is TRBV7-3, the J gene TRBJ2-1; TRBD1 aligns across 7 bases. V trimming: 3 bases; J trimming: 7 bases; junction bases outside the gene matches: 6. The CDR3 extends over 14 amino acids. Germline CDR1 is SGHTA and CDR2 is FQGTGA. The CDR3 DNA sequence: TGTGCCAGCAGCTTTTCTGGGGGACAGAATGAGCAGTTCTTC. This codes for CASSFSGGQNEQFF.

In its sample, this clone was seen many times. Written as DNA, the CDR3 is TGTGCCACCCGGGACAGGGCTTCGAACGAGCAGTACTTC. Translating gives CATRDRASNEQYF. The V and J genes are TRBV10-3 and TRBJ2-7, with 9 positions matching TRBD1. Germline lookup yields CDR1 ENHRY and CDR2 SYGVKD. The V and J ends lost 10 bases and 5 bases, in that order; junction bases with no gene match: 9. The CDR3 extends over 13 amino acids.

The V and J genes are TRBV19 and TRBJ2-2, with D uncertain. The CDR3 spans 13 residues. V was cut by 5 bases and J by 2 bases, with 6 bases left in between. Germline V gene sequence: CDR1 LNHDA, CDR2 SQIVND (reference sequence). The CDR3 bases are TGTGCCAGTAGTGTAATAAACACCGGGGAGCTGTTTTTT. This encodes CASSVINTGELFF.

This clone has a count of ten or more. Within the sample, other DNA sequences also encode this same CDR3. The chain joins TRBV20-1 to TRBJ2-7, with unresolved D. Germline V gives CDR1 DFQATT, CDR2 SNEGSKA (reference sequence). V was trimmed by 0 bases and J by 3 bases, leaving 15 bases between them. This CDR3 has 15 residues. The CDR3 sequence: CSARDASVQYYEQYF. The CDR3 DNA is TGCAGTGCTAGAGACGCTTCGGTACAGTACTACGAGCAGTACTTC.

This clone was seen ten or more times. The J gene is TRBJ2-7, the V gene TRBV4-1, with 8 bases identical to TRBD2. Trimming at V came to 1 base and at J to 5 bases, leaving 7 bases not matched to a gene. Germline lookup yields CDR1 MGHRA and CDR2 YSYEKL. The CDR3 consists of 15 residues. CDR3 sequence: CASSQVYGRAHEQYF. CDR3 nucleotide sequence: TGCGCCAGCAGCCAAGTATACGGGAGGGCACACGAGCAGTACTTC.

V is TRBV10-1 and J is TRBJ2-2, with D uncertain. Trimming took off 5 bases at V and 0 bases at J, with 7 bases between the two ends. Germline CDR1 is WNHNN and CDR2 is SYGVQD (reference sequence). The CDR3 totals 14 residues. CDR3 nucleotide sequence: TGCGCCAGCAGTCCGAATCCGAACACCGGGGAGCTGTTTTTT. It specifies CASSPNPNTGELFF.

About this clone: A much larger clone differs from this one at a single base, so this may be a read error. This specimen includes other DNA sequences encoding the same CDR3. J is TRBJ1-4 and V is TRBV27; D call uncertain. The germline V and J ends were trimmed by 9 bases and 7 bases, with 15 bases remaining between them. Germline V lookup: CDR1 MNHEY, CDR2 SMNVEV (reference sequence). This CDR3 is built from 13 residues. The CDR3 nucleotides read TGTGCCAGTAAGGACCCCTTGGGTGAAAAACTGTTTTTT. Protein product: CASKDPLGEKLFF.

Many counts were recorded for this clone. This rearrangement joins TRBV15 to TRBJ2-3, with D possibly being TRBD2 (7 bases). Germline V gene lookup returns CDR1 LNHNV and CDR2 YYDKDF (reference sequence). This CDR3 contains 15 residues. V was pared by 4 bases and J by 0 bases, with 11 bases between. In nucleotides, the CDR3 is TGTGCCACCAGCACTGGGGGGGCCAGCACAGATACGCAGTATTTT. It encodes CATSTGGASTDTQYF. Using reference TRBV15 and TRBJ2-3 for the parts outside the CDR3, the full variable domain is DAMVIQNPRYQVTQFGKPVTLSCSQTLNHNVMYWYQQKSSQAPKLLFHYYDKDFNNEADTPDNFQSRRPNTSFCFLDIRSPGLGDTAMYLCATSTGGASTDTQYFGPGTRLTVL.

This clone appeared a few times. The chain carries TRBV27 and TRBJ2-7; 7 bases match TRBD1. Germline V gene data show CDR1 as MNHEY and CDR2 as SMNVEV (reference sequence). The V gene end was trimmed by 6 bases and the J gene end by 0 bases; junction bases not matched to a gene: 5. This CDR3 region has 14 residues. CDR3: CASSRTGPSYEQYF. The CDR3 DNA sequence: TGTGCCAGCAGCCGGACAGGACCCTCCTACGAGCAGTACTTC.

In the case of this clone: One end of the junction is discordant with germline, which a read error may explain. V is TRBV20-1 and J is TRBJ1-1; D gene unclear. Germline CDR1 is DFQATT and CDR2 is SNEGSKA (reference sequence). CDR3 length equals 12 residues. DNA for the CDR3: TGCAGTGCTAGCGAGACGAGCACTGAGGCTTTCTTT. Translation gives CSASETSTEAFF.